This T cell receptor beta chain was obtained from a study of blood T cell repertoires in COVID-19 (dated by TCRdb to the early 2020s). About the investigation overall: Samples from collaborators originated in the United States, Italy and Spain and spanned both the acute and convalescent phases of COVID-19. Sample metadata almost always included a de-identified subject ID, COVID-19 status, age in years and sex. A freely available public database, intended as a resource for researchers studying the immune response to SARS-CoV-2, is where the repertoires were released. Deeply sampled blood TCRbeta repertoires from subjects exposed to, actively infected with, or recovered from COVID-19 were included in the dataset. Where available, HLA class I and class II types were obtained from metadata supplied by the sample provider rather than from assay-based typing. The material from the prospective study consisted of cDNA or gDNA derived from T cells, B-cell-depleted T cells, or PBMCs. Samples came from the ongoing ImmuneRACE study (first 160 participants) plus 1,254 subjects from 6 global collaborators. Study-wide conclusions, independent of this receptor: Clinical and demographic metadata were provided uncurated, with the amount varying by source and participant.

With respect to this clone: It lacks a known antigen. No much larger clone exists at a distance of one base, and base qualities are not known.

One collaborating source in Seattle enrolled patients while the patients were actively infected and followed the patients over time throughout the course of disease. The collaborating institutions used their own protocols to collect whole blood in K2EDTA tubes. For TCRbeta analysis, collaborators shipped samples in one of three forms: frozen whole blood, isolated PBMCs, or DNA extracted from either of those sample types. At the junction V is shortened by 2 bases and J by 0 bases, with 11 bases in between. The CDR3 starts with the cysteine, ends with the phenylalanine, and has 16 residues. Only CDR3 DNA remains: 48 bases, in frame from the first base. CDR1 is given as MNHNS and CDR2 as SASEGT, both from the germline V gene. TCRbeta CDR3 regions were amplified from genomic DNA using the immunoSEQ Assay, a bias-controlled multiplex PCR. In the original analysis: The number of nucleated cells in each sample was estimated by amplification of reference gene primers within the assay. Sequence reads were collapsed and filtered to measure the absolute abundance of every unique TCRbeta CDR3 rearrangement. For each sample, productive Simpson clonality was calculated as the square root of Simpson's diversity index across productive rearrangements. TCRdb provides this immuneACCESS table in a form limited to in-frame rearrangements. Some clones are lacking; in checked studies, under half of them reflect an unresolved V gene, and why the rest are absent is not known. Clone size and the V and J calls come from that table; the DNA yielded D and trimming. Counted in this sample were roughly 230,000 clones; about 90% of them appeared once. The ten biggest clones cover 2.1% of the sample.

The receptor was derived from a woman aged 55-70 years with COVID-19, enrolled during active disease. Sequencing was performed on peripheral blood. The rearranged segments are TRBV6-1 and TRBJ2-1; TRBD1 is possibly the D segment (6 matching bases). The CDR3 loop reads CASSEQGTRSYNEQFF. The DNA sequence is TGTGCCAGCAGTGAACAGGGGACCCGCTCCTACAATGAGCAGTTCTTC.